These T cell receptor beta chains were read from a single sample in a study of human T cells and chemical hapten exposure. TCRdb re-called the RACE reads through MiXCR, storing one row per CDR3 protein. This sample has under 450,000 distinct CDR3 sequences, with 4% to 5.5% found just once. The sequenced sample was whole blood, obtained in connection with sensitization to the hapten diphenylcyclopropenone (DPC). Receptor source: a woman between 50 and 59 years old with alopecia areata. Some clones in this sample may be carry-over from other donors' samples. Both conserved end residues are part of each CDR3. The D gene is left open where the match is weak. Where a row states a size, it is once, few, many or the class of an expanded clone; other rows omit it.

abundance	v_gene	j_gene	d_gene	CDR3nt	CDR3aa
few	TRBV7-9	TRBJ1-1	NA	TGTGCCAGCAGTAGAGGGGAGATCACTGAAGCTTTCTTT	CASSRGEITEAFF
few	TRBV11-2	TRBJ2-7	TRBD1	TGTGCCAGCAGCTTACTTCCCCGACAGGGGCAGTACTTC	CASSLLPRQGQYF
NA	TRBV20-1	TRBJ1-4	TRBD1	TGCAGTGCCGGGACAGCTTATGAAAAACTGTTTTTT	CSAGTAYEKLFF
NA	TRBV12-3/TRBV12-4	TRBJ2-2	NA	TGTGCCAGCACCGCGGCTGGTACGGTCTCCGGGGAGCTGTTTTTT	CASTAAGTVSGELFF
few	TRBV25-1	TRBJ2-7	NA	TGTGCCAGCATGGGCGGAGGGTTAGGCGAGCAGTACTTC	CASMGGGLGEQYF
many	TRBV3-1	TRBJ2-1	TRBD2	TGTGCCAGCAGCGATAGCGGGGGGGCCTACTACAATGAGCAGTTCTTC	CASSDSGGAYYNEQFF
many	TRBV6-5	TRBJ2-5	NA	TGTGCCAGCAGTTACGAGCCGCCGCTAGCAGGTCAAGAGACCCAGTACTTC	CASSYEPPLAGQETQYF
many	TRBV29-1	TRBJ2-5	NA	TGCAGCTTTACTCCTCTAGTGTACCAAGAGACCCAGTACTTC	CSFTPLVYQETQYF
many	TRBV27	TRBJ2-1	NA	TGTGCCAGCATACTAACAGGGAGCTCCTACAATGAGCAGTTCTTC	CASILTGSSYNEQFF
many	TRBV5-1	TRBJ1-2	NA	TGCGCCAGCAGCCCATCGCAGGGGCTGTTTGGCTACACCTTC	CASSPSQGLFGYTF
many	TRBV5-4	TRBJ2-6	NA	TGTGCCAGCAGCTGGGGAACAGGCTCCGGGGCCAACGTCCTGACTTTC	CASSWGTGSGANVLTF
NA	TRBV7-2	TRBJ1-5	NA	TGTGCCAGCAGCATCAGCGGGCAGAGGGGCCAGCATTTT	CASSISGQRGQHF
many	TRBV9	TRBJ1-1	NA	TGTGCCAGCAGCGTAGCTCCGGGGTTGAGCACTGAAGCTTTCTTT	CASSVAPGLSTEAFF
many	TRBV2	TRBJ1-1	NA	TGTGCCAGACATGACATGAACACTGAAGCTTTCTTT	CARHDMNTEAFF
many	TRBV24-1	TRBJ2-1	TRBD2	TGTGCCACCAGTGCCCTACCGCGAGCGGGAGGGCGGGGGAATGAGCAGTTCTTC	CATSALPRAGGRGNEQFF
many	TRBV20-1	TRBJ2-3	TRBD2	TGCAGTGCTACCAGGGGAGCGGGAGGGGGAGATACGCAGTATTTT	CSATRGAGGGDTQYF
many	TRBV5-1	TRBJ1-1	NA	TGCGCCAGCAGCTTGCATACAGGGTATGAAGCTTTCTTT	CASSLHTGYEAFF
many	TRBV6-2/TRBV6-3	TRBJ1-1	NA	TGTGCCAGCAGCTCCGATTGGACTGGGACGAGTACTGAAGCTTTCTTT	CASSSDWTGTSTEAFF
once	TRBV12-5	TRBJ1-6	TRBD1	TGTGCTAGTGGTTTGGGACAGGGAGGGTCACCCCTCCACTTT	CASGLGQGGSPLHF
few	TRBV4-2	TRBJ2-5	NA	TGTGCCAGCAGCCAAGTATCGTTAGGTGACAGTTTCGCAGCGACCCAGTACTTC	CASSQVSLGDSFAATQYF
many	TRBV6-1	TRBJ2-3	TRBD2	TGTGCCAGCAGTCTCCGGGAGGCCATTAGCGGGGGGGCGGTAAGAGATACGCAGTATTTT	CASSLREAISGGAVRDTQYF
many	TRBV28	TRBJ2-3	TRBD2	TGTGCCAGCACTTCGACGGGACTAGCGGGAGAAGATACGCAGTATTTT	CASTSTGLAGEDTQYF
many	TRBV25-1	TRBJ2-7	TRBD2	TGTGCCAGCAGTGAATGGGGAGCGGGGGGGACCTACGAGCAGTACTTC	CASSEWGAGGTYEQYF
NA	TRBV7-2	TRBJ1-5	NA	TGTGCCAGCAGCTCCCAATCCCTCAGGGATCAGCCCCAGCATTTT	CASSSQSLRDQPQHF
NA	TRBV10-3	TRBJ2-1	TRBD1	TGTGCCATCAGTGATCCCAGACAGGGGTTGAATGAGCAGTTCTTC	CAISDPRQGLNEQFF
many	TRBV20-1	TRBJ1-5	NA	TGCAGTGAAGAGGGCCAGGATAGCAATCAGCCCCAGCATTTT	CSEEGQDSNQPQHF
NA	TRBV12-3/TRBV12-4	TRBJ2-5	NA	TGTGCCAGCAGTTTAGCGCTAATTGGGACCCAGTACTTC	CASSLALIGTQYF